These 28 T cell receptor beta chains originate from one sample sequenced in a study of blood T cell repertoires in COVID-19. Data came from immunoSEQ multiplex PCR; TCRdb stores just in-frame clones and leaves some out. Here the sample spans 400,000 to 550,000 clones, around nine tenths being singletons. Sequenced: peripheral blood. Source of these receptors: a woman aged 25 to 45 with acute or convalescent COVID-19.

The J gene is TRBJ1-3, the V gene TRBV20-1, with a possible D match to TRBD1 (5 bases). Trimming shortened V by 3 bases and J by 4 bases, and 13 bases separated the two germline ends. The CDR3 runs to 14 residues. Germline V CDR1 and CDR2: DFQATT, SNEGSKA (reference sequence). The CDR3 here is CSASPGTRGNTIYF. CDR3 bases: TGCAGTGCTAGTCCAGGGACTCGAGGAAACACCATATATTTT.

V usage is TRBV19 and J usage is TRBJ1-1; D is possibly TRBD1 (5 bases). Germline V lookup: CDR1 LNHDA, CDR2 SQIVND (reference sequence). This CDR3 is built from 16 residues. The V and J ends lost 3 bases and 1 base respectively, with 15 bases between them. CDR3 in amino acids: CASSIASGISNTEAFF. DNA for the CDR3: TGTGCCAGTAGTATCGCCTCAGGGATTTCGAACACTGAAGCTTTCTTT.

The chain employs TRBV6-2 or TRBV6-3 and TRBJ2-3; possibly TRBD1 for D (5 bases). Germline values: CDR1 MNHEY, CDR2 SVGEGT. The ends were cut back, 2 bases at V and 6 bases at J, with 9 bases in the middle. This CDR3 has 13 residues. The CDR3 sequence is CASSYGRQDTQYF. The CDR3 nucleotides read TGTGCCAGCAGTTACGGCAGACAGGATACGCAGTATTTT.

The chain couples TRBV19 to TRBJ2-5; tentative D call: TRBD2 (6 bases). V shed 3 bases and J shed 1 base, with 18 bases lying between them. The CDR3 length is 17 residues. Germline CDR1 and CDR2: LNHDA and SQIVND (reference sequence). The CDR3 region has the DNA TGTGCCAGTAGTATTGGTTTGGCGGGGCCAGCCCAAGAGACCCAGTACTTC. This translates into CASSIGLAGPAQETQYF. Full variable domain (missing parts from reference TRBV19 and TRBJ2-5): DGGITQSPKYLFRKEGQNVTLSCEQNLNHDAMYWYRQDPGQGLRLIYYSQIVNDFQKGDIAEGYSVSREKKESFPLTVTSAQKNPTAFYLCASSIGLAGPAQETQYFGPGTRLLVL.

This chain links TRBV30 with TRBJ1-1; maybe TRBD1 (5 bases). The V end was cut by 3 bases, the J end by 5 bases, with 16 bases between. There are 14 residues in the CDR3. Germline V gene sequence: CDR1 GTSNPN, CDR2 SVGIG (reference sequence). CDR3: CAWSLPDSETEAFF. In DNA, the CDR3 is TGTGCCTGGAGCCTCCCCGACAGTGAAACTGAAGCTTTCTTT.

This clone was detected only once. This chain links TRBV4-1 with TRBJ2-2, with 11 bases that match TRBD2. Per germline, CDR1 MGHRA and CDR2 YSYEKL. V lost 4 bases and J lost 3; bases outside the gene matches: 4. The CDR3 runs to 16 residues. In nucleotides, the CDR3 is TGCGCCAGCAGCCGTAGCGGGGGGGCGTACACCGGGGAGCTGTTTTTT. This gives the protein CASSRSGGAYTGELFF.

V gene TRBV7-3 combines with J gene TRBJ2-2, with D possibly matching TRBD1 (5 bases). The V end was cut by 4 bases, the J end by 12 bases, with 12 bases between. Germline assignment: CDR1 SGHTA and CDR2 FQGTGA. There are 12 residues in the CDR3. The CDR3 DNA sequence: TGTGCCAGCAGCTCCGGACAAAGGCAGCTGTTTTTT. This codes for CASSSGQRQLFF. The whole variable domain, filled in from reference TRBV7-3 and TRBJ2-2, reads GAGVSQTPSNKVTEKGKYVELRCDPISGHTALYWYRQSLGQGPEFLIYFQGTGAADDSGLPNDRFFAVRPEGSVSTLKIQRTERGDSAVYLCASSSGQRQLFFGEGSRLTVL.

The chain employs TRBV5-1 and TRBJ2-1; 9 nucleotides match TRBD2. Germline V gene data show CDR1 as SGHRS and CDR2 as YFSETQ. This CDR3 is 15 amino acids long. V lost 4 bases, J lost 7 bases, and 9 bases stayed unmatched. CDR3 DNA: TGCGCCAGCAGCCCCAGAGCGGGGGGCCAGAATGAGCAGTTCTTC. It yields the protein CASSPRAGGQNEQFF.

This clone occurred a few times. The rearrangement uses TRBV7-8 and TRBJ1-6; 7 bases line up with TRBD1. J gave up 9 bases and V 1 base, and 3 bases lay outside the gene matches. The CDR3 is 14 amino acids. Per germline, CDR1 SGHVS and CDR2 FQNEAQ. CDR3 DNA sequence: TGTGCCAGCAGCTTAGGGGACAGTTTTTCACCCCTCCACTTT. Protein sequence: CASSLGDSFSPLHF.

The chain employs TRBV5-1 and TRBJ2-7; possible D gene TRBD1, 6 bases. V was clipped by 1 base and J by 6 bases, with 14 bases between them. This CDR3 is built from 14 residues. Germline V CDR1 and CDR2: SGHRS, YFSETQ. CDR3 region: CASSLRAQGSEQYF. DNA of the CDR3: TGCGCCAGCAGCTTGCGGGCCCAGGGGTCCGAGCAGTACTTC.

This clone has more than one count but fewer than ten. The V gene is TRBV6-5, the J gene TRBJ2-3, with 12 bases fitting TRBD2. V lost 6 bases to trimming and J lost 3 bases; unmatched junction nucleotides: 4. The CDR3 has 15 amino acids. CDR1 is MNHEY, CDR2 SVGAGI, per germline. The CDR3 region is CASRLTSGRTDTQYF. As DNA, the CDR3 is TGTGCCAGCAGGCTAACTAGCGGGAGGACAGATACGCAGTATTTT.

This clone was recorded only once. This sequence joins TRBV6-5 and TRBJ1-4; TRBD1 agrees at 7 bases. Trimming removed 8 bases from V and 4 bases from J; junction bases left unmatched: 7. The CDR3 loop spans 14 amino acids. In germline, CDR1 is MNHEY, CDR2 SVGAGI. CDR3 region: CASGSRGNNEKLFF. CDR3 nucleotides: TGTGCCAGCGGCTCCAGGGGGAATAATGAAAAACTGTTTTTT.

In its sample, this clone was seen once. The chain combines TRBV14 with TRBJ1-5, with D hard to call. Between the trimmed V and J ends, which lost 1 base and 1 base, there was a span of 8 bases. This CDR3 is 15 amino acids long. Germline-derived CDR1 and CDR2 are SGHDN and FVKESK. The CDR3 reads CASSQGPISNQPQHF. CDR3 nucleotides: TGTGCCAGCAGCCAAGGCCCTATAAGCAATCAGCCCCAGCATTTT. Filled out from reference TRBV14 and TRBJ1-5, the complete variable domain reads EAGVTQFPSHSVIEKGQTVTLRCDPISGHDNLYWYRRVMGKEIKFLLHFVKESKQDESGMPNNRFLAERTGGTYSTLKVQPAELEDSGVYFCASSQGPISNQPQHFGDGTRLSIL.

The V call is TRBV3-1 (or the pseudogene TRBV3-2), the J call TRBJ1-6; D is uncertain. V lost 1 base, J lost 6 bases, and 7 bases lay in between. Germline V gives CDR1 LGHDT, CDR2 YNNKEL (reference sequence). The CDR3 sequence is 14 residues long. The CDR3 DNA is TGTGCCAGCAGCCAAGCTACAGTTAATTCACCCCTCCACTTT. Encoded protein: CASSQATVNSPLHF.

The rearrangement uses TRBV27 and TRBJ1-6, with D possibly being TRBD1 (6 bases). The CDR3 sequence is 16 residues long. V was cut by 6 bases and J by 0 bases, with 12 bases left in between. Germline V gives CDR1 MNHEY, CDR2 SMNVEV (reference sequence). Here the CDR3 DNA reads TGTGCCAGCAGCCAGAGGGGGAGCTCCTATAATTCACCCCTCCACTTT. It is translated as CASSQRGSSYNSPLHF.

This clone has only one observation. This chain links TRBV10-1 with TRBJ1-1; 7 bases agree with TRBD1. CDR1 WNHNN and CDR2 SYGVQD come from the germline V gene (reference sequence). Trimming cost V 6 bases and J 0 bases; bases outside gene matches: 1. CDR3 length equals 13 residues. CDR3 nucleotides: TGCGCCAGCAGACAGGGGTTGAACACTGAAGCTTTCTTT. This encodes CASRQGLNTEAFF.

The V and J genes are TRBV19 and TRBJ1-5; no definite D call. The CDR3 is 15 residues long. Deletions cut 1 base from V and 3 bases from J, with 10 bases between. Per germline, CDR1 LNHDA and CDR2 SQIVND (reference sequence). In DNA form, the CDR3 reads TGTGCCAGTAGTATAGTATTACAGTCCAATCAGCCCCAGCATTTT. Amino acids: CASSIVLQSNQPQHF.

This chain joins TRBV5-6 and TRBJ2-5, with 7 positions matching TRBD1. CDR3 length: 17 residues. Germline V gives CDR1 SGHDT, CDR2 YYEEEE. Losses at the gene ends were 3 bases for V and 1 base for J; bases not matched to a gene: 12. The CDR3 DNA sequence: TGTGCCAGCAGCTCTGGGATAAATTCAGGGGGCCAAGAGACCCAGTACTTC. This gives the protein CASSSGINSGGQETQYF.

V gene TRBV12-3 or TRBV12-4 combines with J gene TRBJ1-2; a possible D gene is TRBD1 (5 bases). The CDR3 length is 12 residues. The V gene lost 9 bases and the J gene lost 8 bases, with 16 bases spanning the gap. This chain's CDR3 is CASYQGGRGYTF. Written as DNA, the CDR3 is TGTGCCAGTTATCAGGGTGGTAGAGGCTACACCTTC.

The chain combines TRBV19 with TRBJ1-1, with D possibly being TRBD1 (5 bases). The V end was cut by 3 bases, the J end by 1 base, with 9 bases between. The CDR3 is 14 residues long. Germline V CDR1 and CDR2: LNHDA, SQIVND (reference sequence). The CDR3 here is CASSIGARNTEAFF. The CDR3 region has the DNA TGTGCCAGTAGTATTGGGGCTCGGAACACTGAAGCTTTCTTT.

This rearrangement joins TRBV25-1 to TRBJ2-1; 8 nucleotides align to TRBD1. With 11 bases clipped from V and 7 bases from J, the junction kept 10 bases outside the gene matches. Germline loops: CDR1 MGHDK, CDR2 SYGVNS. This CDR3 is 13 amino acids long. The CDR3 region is CAALGQGGNEQFF. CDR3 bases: TGTGCCGCACTTGGACAGGGAGGTAATGAGCAGTTCTTC.

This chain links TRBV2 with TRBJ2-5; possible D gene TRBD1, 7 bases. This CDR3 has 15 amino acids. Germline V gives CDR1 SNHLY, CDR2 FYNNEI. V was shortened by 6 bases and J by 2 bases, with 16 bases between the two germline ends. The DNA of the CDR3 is TGTGCCAGCAGAGGGGGGAGACAGGGTCAAGAGACCCAGTACTTC. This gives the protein CASRGGRQGQETQYF.

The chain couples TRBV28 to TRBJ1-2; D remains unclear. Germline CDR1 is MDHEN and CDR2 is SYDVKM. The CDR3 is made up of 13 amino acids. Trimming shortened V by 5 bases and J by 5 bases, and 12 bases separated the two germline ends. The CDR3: CASSLPLRYGYTF. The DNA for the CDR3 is TGTGCCAGCAGTCTCCCACTTAGATATGGCTACACCTTC.

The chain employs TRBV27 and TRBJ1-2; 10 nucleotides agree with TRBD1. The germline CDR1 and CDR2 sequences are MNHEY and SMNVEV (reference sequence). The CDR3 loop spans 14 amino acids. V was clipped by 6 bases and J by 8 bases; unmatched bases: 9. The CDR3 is CASRSHGTGDGYTF. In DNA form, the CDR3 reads TGTGCCAGCAGATCTCACGGGACAGGGGACGGCTACACCTTC.

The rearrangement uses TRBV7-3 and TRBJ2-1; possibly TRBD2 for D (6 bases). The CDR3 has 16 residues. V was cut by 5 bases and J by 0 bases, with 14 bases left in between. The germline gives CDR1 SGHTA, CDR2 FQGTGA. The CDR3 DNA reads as TGTGCCAGCAGCAAATCTAGCGCAAGCTCCTACAATGAGCAGTTCTTC. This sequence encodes CASSKSSASSYNEQFF.

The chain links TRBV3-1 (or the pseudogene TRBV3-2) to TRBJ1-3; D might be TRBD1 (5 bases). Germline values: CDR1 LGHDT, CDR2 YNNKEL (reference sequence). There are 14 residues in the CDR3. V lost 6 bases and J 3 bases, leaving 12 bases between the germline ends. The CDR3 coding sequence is TGTGCCAGCAGGGGCAGGGTAGGTGGAAACACCATATATTTT. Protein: CASRGRVGGNTIYF.

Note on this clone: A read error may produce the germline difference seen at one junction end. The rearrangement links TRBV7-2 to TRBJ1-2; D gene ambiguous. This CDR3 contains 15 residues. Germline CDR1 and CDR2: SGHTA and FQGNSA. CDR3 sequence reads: CASTLGGSLDYGYTF. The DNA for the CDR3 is TGTGCCAGCACCTTAGGCGGGTCTCTGGACTATGGCTACACCTTC.

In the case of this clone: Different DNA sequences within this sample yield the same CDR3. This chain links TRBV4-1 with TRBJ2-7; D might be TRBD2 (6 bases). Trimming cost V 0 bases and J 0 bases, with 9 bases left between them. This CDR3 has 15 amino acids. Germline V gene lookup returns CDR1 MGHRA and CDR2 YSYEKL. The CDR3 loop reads CASSQDRGSSYEQYF. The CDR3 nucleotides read TGCGCCAGCAGCCAAGATCGGGGGAGCTCCTACGAGCAGTACTTC.